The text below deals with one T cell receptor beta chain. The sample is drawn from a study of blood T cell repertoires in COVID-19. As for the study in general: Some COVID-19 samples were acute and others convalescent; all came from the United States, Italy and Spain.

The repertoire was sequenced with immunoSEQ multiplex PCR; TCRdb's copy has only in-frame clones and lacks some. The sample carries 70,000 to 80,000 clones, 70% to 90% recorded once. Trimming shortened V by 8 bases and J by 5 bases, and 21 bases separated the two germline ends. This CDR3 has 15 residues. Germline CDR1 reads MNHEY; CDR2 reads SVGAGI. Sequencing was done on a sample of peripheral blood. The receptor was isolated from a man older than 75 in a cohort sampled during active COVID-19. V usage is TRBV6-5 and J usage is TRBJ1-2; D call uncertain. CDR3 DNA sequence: TGTGCCAGCCACGACCGGGTTCGGGGTGTGTATGGCTACACCTTC. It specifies CASHDRVRGVYGYTF.